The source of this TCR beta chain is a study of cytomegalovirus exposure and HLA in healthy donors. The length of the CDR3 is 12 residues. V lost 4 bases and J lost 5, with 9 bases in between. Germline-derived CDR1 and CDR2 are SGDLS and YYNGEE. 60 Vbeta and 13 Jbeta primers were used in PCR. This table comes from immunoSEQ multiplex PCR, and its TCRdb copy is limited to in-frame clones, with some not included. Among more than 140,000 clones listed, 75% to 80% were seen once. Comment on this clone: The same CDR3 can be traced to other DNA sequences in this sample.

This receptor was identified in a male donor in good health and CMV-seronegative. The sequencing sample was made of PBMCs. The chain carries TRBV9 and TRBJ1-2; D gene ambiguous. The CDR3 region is CASSPPGYGYTF. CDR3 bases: TGTGCCAGCAGCCCGCCCGGGTATGGCTACACCTTC.